This T cell receptor beta chain emerged from a study of T cells in localized non-small cell lung cancer. The method was immunoSEQ multiplex PCR; TCRdb's version includes in-frame clones alone and lacks a portion of them. The repertoire holds around 21,000 clones, with roughly nine tenths as singletons. The sample in question was peripheral blood, obtained before any cancer treatment. This sequence originates from a male donor at least 60 years old with stage I lung adenocarcinoma.

The DNA for the CDR3 is TGTGCCAGCAGCGGGGGGCTAGCGGGCCCCTACGAGCAGTACTTC. Its translation: CASSGGLAGPYEQYF. This chain connects TRBV9 to TRBJ2-7, with 8 bases lining up with TRBD2. This CDR3 comprises 15 residues. The germline CDR1 and CDR2 sequences are SGDLS and YYNGEE. V shed 3 bases, J shed 2 bases, and the junction held 7 bases outside the gene matches.